The 23 T cell receptor beta chains reported below all come from one sample, sequenced in a study of blood T cells in healthy people across ages. Alongside a J-beta primer mix, a sample-barcoded 5' primer served in a second PCR lasting about 6 to 12 cycles. TCRdb re-derived calls from the 5' RACE reads in MiXCR, one entry per CDR3 protein. The table shows 590,000 or so distinct CDR3 sequences, with roughly 31% occurring only once. Specimen: blood. These receptors came from a woman of 80 years or more in good health.

In its sample, this clonotype was seen many times. V and J are TRBV6-5 and TRBJ1-6; the D gene is possibly TRBD1 (6 bases). V dropped 4 bases and J dropped 0 bases, with 10 bases sitting between them. The germline gives CDR1 MNHEY, CDR2 SVGAGI. The CDR3 is 16 residues long. CDR3 sequence reads: CASSSQGSSYNSPLHF. CDR3 bases: TGTGCCAGCAGTTCACAGGGTAGCTCCTATAATTCACCCCTCCACTTT.

V and J are TRBV9 and TRBJ1-2, with a weak D call TRBD1 (6 bases). Germline values: CDR1 SGDLS, CDR2 YYNGEE. The CDR3 is 14 amino acids. Trimming removed 7 bases from V and 4 bases from J, with 17 bases in between. The CDR3 sequence is CASGPSDRSYGYTF. The CDR3 DNA reads TGTGCCAGCGGCCCTTCAGACAGGAGCTATGGCTACACCTTC.

Points on this clonotype: A much larger clone differs by one base, so this may be a read error. The chain links TRBV6-5 to TRBJ2-7; 9 nucleotides align to TRBD1. V trimming: 4 bases; J trimming: 7 bases; junction bases outside the gene matches: 8. Looked up from germline, CDR1 is MNHEY and CDR2 is SVGAGI. CDR3 size: 14 residues. Written as DNA, the CDR3 is TGTGCCAGCAGTTGCTCGACAGGGGGGAGGGAGCAGTACTTC. Protein: CASSCSTGGREQYF.

This clonotype was recorded many times. CDR3 amino acids: CASSPNRGSNQPQHF. CDR3 nucleotides: TGTGCCAGCAGCCCGAACAGGGGTAGCAATCAGCCCCAGCATTTT. The V and J genes are TRBV3-1 and TRBJ1-5; 7 bases fit TRBD1. The CDR3 extends over 15 amino acids. Per germline, CDR1 LGHDT and CDR2 YNNKEL (reference sequence). V dropped 4 bases and J dropped 0; count of bases not matched to a gene: 3.

This clonotype occurred many times. The genes are TRBV2 and TRBJ2-7; D is perhaps TRBD2 (6 bases). Germline V gene lookup returns CDR1 SNHLY and CDR2 FYNNEI. V was trimmed by 8 bases and J by 0 bases, leaving 11 bases between them. The CDR3 contains 13 residues. Written as DNA, the CDR3 is TGTGCCAGCCGAAGCGGGCGCTCCTACGAGCAGTACTTC. Amino acid sequence: CASRSGRSYEQYF.

This clonotype was picked up many times. The chain joins TRBV15 to TRBJ1-2; no definite D call. Trimming stripped 8 bases from V and 7 bases from J, with 17 bases between. The germline gives CDR1 LNHNV, CDR2 YYDKDF (reference sequence). The CDR3 length is 13 residues. The CDR3 DNA reads TGTGCCACCGGGCTCCGGGGATACGGTGGCTACACCTTC. This translates into CATGLRGYGGYTF.

This clonotype was recorded many times. The V and J genes are TRBV7-8 and TRBJ2-1; 12 nucleotides agree with TRBD2. After removal of 5 bases from V and 12 bases from J, the junction contained 14 bases not matched to a gene. The CDR3 sequence is 16 residues long. The germline gives CDR1 SGHVS, CDR2 FQNEAQ. The CDR3 protein is CASSPFRASGGAGQFF. In nucleotides, the CDR3 is TGTGCCAGCAGCCCCTTCCGTGCTAGCGGGGGGGCCGGGCAGTTCTTC.

In the case of this clonotype: This may be a read error: a much more frequent sequence differs by one nucleotide. The chain carries TRBV5-1 and TRBJ1-1; D is uncertain. V lost 3 bases and J lost 7, with 13 bases in between. The CDR3 is 13 amino acids. From germline, CDR1 is SGHRS and CDR2 YFSETQ. CDR3 protein: CASSSSTEGEAFF. The CDR3 region has the DNA TGCGCCAGCAGCTCGAGTACTGAAGGTGAAGCTTTCTTT.

Details on this clonotype: One end of the junction varies from germline; a read error may be responsible. This chain links TRBV7-9 with TRBJ1-1; D is ambiguous. Germline CDR1 SEHNR, CDR2 FQNEAQ (reference sequence). CDR3 length: 15 residues. The CDR3 region is CASNLEGNRNTEAFF. CDR3 bases: TGTGCCAGCAACTTAGAGGGTAACAGGAACACTGAAGCTTTCTTT.

Comment on this clonotype: Given a much more abundant clone one base away, this may be a read error. The chain carries TRBV12-3 or TRBV12-4 and TRBJ2-5; 9 bases are shared with TRBD1. V was clipped by 7 bases and J by 11 bases; unmatched bases: 17. This CDR3 spans 15 amino acids. The chain's CDR3 is CASKGTGRVYNEQYF. The CDR3 DNA follows: TGTGCCAGCAAGGGGACAGGGAGGGTTTACAATGAGCAGTACTTC.

The CDR3: CSARRPVREGPYNEQFF. CDR3 coding DNA: TGCAGTGCTAGACGACCGGTGCGGGAGGGTCCCTACAATGAGCAGTTCTTC. The chain recombines TRBV20-1 with TRBJ2-1; 9 bases agree with TRBD2. The CDR3 runs 17 residues. CDR1 DFQATT and CDR2 SNEGSKA come from the germline V gene (reference sequence). Trimming at V came to 2 bases and at J to 2 bases, leaving 10 bases not matched to a gene.

This clonotype appeared a few times. The rearrangement joins TRBV4-2 to TRBJ1-1, with 8 bases lining up with TRBD1. The CDR3 sequence is 14 residues long. The trim removed 0 bases at V and 7 bases at J, leaving 4 bases unmatched. CDR1 and CDR2 (germline): LGHNA, YNFKEQ. As DNA, the CDR3 is TGTGCCAGCAGCCAAGAGGGAGGGACAGGTGAAGCTTTCTTT. Residues: CASSQEGGTGEAFF.

The chain links TRBV15 to TRBJ2-4, with D maybe TRBD2 (5 bases). Looked up from germline, CDR1 is LNHNV and CDR2 is YYDKDF (reference sequence). The CDR3 runs 13 residues. V was cut by 0 bases and J by 11 bases, with 11 bases left in between. The CDR3 sequence is CATSRDPGKVQYF. Written as DNA, the CDR3 is TGTGCCACCAGCAGAGATCCGGGGAAGGTTCAGTACTTC.

A few counts support this clonotype. The CDR3 coding sequence is TGTGCCACCAGTGATGCAGGGGCTGGGGCCAACGTCCTGACTTTC. Translation: CATSDAGAGANVLTF. The genes are TRBV24-1 and TRBJ2-6; D possibly corresponds to TRBD1 (6 bases). The CDR3 covers 15 residues. Germline V CDR1 and CDR2: KGHDR, SFDVKD. V dropped 3 bases and J dropped 2 bases, with 7 bases sitting between them.

This clonotype was seen at least ten times. The chain links TRBV5-1 to TRBJ2-7, with D possibly being TRBD1 (6 bases). V lost 4 bases to trimming and J lost 1 base, with 15 bases between them. The CDR3 is 15 residues long. Germline V gene lookup returns CDR1 SGHRS and CDR2 YFSETQ. The CDR3 bases are TGCGCCAGCAGCACTATACCGGACAGATCCTACGAGCAGTACTTC. Its translation is CASSTIPDRSYEQYF.

This clonotype occurred a few times. A clone one base away is much larger, so this may be a read error. This chain joins TRBV20-1 and TRBJ2-3; a possible D gene is TRBD1 (5 bases). Germline-derived CDR1 and CDR2 are DFQATT and SNEGSKA (reference sequence). This CDR3 contains 13 residues. As DNA, the CDR3 is TGCAGTGCTAGTACAGGTCAAACAGATGCGCAGTATTTT. Translated: CSASTGQTDAQYF.

In the case of this clonotype: At one end the junction does not follow the germline gene, possibly because of a read error. The chain has TRBV28 and TRBJ2-5; D might be TRBD1 or TRBD2, each matching 5 bases. In germline, CDR1 is MDHEN, CDR2 SYDVKM. The CDR3 loop spans 14 amino acids. The CDR3 region has the DNA TGTGCCAGCAGCCGGGGCGGAGTACAAGAGGCCCAGTACTTC. As protein: CASSRGGVQEAQYF.

The rearrangement links TRBV27 to TRBJ1-6; D is unclear. This CDR3 has 14 amino acids. Germline values: CDR1 MNHEY, CDR2 SMNVEV (reference sequence). V was trimmed by 5 bases and J by 0 bases, leaving 5 bases between them. The DNA for the CDR3 is TGTGCCAGCAGTGCAGTCTCCTATAATTCACCCCTCCACTTT. Protein product: CASSAVSYNSPLHF.

About this clonotype: This may be a read error, as it is one base from a much larger clone. The chain has TRBV28 and TRBJ2-2, with 8 bases that match TRBD1. Per germline, CDR1 MDHEN and CDR2 SYDVKM. This CDR3 contains 14 residues. Here the CDR3 DNA reads TGTGCCAGCATCAACAGGGGGAACACCGGGGAGCGGTTTTTT. Protein: CASINRGNTGERFF. Together with reference TRBV28 and TRBJ2-2, the CDR3 gives the full variable domain: DVKVTQSSRYLVKRTGEKVFLECVQDMDHENMFWYRQDPGLGLRLIYFSYDVKMKEKGDIPEGYSVSREKKERFSLILESASTNQTSMYLCASINRGNTGERFFGEGSRLTVL.

The gene calls are TRBV20-1 and TRBJ2-7, with no clear D. CDR1 DFQATT and CDR2 SNEGSKA come from the germline V gene (reference sequence). The CDR3 consists of 12 residues. V shed 0 bases and J shed 3 bases, with 6 bases lying between them. In DNA form, the CDR3 reads TGCAGTGCTAGAGAACCACACTACGAGCAGTACTTC. This encodes CSAREPHYEQYF.

The rearrangement links TRBV10-3 to TRBJ2-2; a possible D gene is TRBD2 (6 bases). V was clipped by 8 bases and J by 4 bases, with 17 bases between them. Germline V gene data show CDR1 as ENHRY and CDR2 as SYGVKD. CDR3 length: 15 amino acids. CDR3 region: CAISRTGESTGELFF. The CDR3 coding sequence is TGTGCCATCTCTCGGACGGGGGAGTCCACCGGGGAGCTGTTTTTT.

This clonotype was detected only a few times. This may arise from a read error, as a much more abundant clone is one base away. The chain employs TRBV7-2 and TRBJ2-5; the D gene is possibly TRBD2 (7 bases). The CDR3 is 15 amino acids. Trimming stripped 3 bases from V and 4 bases from J, with 15 bases between. Germline V gene data show CDR1 as SGHTA and CDR2 as FQGNSA. CDR3 in DNA: TGTGCCAGCAGCTTGGGGGGGGGGCCAGGAGAGACCCAGTACTTC. Amino acids: CASSLGGGPGETQYF.

This clonotype was seen many times. The genes are TRBV12-3 or TRBV12-4 and TRBJ2-1; either TRBD1 or TRBD2 may fit D (6 bases each). V was cut by 5 bases and J by 3 bases, with 14 bases left in between. This CDR3 has 15 residues. CDR3 loop: CASSPRGQGYNEQFF. CDR3 sequence (DNA): TGTGCCAGCAGTCCCCGGGGGCAGGGCTACAATGAGCAGTTCTTC.